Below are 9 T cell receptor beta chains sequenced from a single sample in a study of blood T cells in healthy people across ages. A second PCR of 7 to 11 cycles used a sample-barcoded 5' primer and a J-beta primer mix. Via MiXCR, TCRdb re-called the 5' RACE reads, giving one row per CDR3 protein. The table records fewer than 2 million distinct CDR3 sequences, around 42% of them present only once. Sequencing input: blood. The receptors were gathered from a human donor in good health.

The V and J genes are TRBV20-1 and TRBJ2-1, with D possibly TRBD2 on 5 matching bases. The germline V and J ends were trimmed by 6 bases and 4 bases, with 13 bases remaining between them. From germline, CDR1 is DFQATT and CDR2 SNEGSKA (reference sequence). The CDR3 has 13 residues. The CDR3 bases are TGCAGTGCCGATGGGCCGGGATACAATGAGCAGTTCTTC. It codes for CSADGPGYNEQFF.

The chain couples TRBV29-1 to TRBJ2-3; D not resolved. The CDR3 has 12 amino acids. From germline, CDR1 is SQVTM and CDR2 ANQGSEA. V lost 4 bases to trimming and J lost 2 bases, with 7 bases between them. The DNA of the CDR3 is TGCAGCGTTGTGGGTAACACAGATACGCAGTATTTT. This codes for CSVVGNTDTQYF.

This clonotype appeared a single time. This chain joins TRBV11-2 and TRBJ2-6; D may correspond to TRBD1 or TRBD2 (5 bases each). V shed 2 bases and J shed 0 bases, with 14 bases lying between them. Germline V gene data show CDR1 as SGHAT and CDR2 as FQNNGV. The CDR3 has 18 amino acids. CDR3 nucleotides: TGTGCCAGCAGCTTACGGGTGGGGGAGCACTCTGGGGCCAACGTCCTGACTTTC. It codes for CASSLRVGEHSGANVLTF.

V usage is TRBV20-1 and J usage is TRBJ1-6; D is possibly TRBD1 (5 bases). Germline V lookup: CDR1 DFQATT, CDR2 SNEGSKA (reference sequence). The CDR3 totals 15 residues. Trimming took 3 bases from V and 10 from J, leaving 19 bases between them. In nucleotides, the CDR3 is TGCAGTGCTAGGACCCTAGGCCAGGGTTGGTCACCCCTCCACTTT. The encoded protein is CSARTLGQGWSPLHF.

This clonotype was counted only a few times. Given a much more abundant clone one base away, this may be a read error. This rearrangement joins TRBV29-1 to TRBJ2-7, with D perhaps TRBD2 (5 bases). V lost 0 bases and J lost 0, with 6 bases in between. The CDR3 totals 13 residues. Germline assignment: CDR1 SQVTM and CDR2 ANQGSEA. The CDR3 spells CSVEEGSSYEQYF. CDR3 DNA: TGCAGCGTTGAAGAGGGGAGCTCCTACGAGCAGTACTTC.

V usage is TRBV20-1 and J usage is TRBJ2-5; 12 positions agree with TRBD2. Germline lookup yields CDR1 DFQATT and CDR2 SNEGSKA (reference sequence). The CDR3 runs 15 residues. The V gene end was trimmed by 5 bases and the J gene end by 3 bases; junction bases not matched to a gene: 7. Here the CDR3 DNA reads TGCAGTGCTCCGGGACTAGCGGGTCCCAAAGAGACCCAGTACTTC. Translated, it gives CSAPGLAGPKETQYF.

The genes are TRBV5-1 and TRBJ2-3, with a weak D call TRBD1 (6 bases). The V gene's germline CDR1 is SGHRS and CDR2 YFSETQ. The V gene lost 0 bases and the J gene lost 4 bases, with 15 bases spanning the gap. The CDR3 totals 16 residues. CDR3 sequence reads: CASSLGGRAPSDTQYF. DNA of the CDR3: TGCGCCAGCAGCTTGGGGGGGCGCGCCCCATCAGATACGCAGTATTTT.

The CDR3: CASSPNLGGEQYF. In DNA form, the CDR3 reads TGCGCCAGCAGCCCGAACCTCGGAGGGGAGCAGTACTTC. The V call is TRBV4-1, the J call TRBJ2-7; D may be TRBD2 (6 bases). The germline V and J ends were trimmed by 4 bases and 7 bases, with 14 bases remaining between them. The length of the CDR3 is 13 residues. Germline lookup yields CDR1 MGHRA and CDR2 YSYEKL.

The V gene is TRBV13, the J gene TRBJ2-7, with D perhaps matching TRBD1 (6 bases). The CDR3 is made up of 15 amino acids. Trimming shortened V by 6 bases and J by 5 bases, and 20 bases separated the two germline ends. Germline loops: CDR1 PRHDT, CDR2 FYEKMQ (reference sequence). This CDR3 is CASRAGGYVPHEQYF. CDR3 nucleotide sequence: TGTGCCAGCAGGGCTGGGGGCTACGTCCCCCACGAGCAGTACTTC.